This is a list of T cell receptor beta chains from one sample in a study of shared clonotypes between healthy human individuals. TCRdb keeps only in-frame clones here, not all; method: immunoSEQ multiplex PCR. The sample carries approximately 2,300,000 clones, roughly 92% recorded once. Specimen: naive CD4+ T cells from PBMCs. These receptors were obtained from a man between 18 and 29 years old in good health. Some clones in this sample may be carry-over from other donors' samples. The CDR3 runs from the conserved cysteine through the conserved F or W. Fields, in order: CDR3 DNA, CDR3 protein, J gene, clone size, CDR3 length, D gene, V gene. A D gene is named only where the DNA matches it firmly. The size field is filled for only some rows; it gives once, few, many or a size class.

CDR3 DNA: TGTGCCAGCAGTTCCCGGGAGCCAAAGCATTTT
CDR3 protein: CASSSREPKHF
J gene: TRBJ1-5
clone size: NA
CDR3 length: 11
D gene: NA
V gene: TRBV28

CDR3 DNA: TGTGCCAGCAGCTTAACGAGTCGGGGCACTGAAGCTTTCTTT
CDR3 protein: CASSLTSRGTEAFF
J gene: TRBJ1-1
clone size: once
CDR3 length: 14
D gene: NA
V gene: TRBV11-3

CDR3 DNA: TGTGCCAGCAGCTTAGGGATCCCCTATGGCTACACCTTC
CDR3 protein: CASSLGIPYGYTF
J gene: TRBJ1-2
clone size: NA
CDR3 length: 13
D gene: NA
V gene: TRBV7-2

CDR3 DNA: TGTGCCAGCAGTTTATTAGGGGGATGGGGAGAGACCCAGTACTTC
CDR3 protein: CASSLLGGWGETQYF
J gene: TRBJ2-5
clone size: NA
CDR3 length: 15
D gene: NA
V gene: TRBV27

CDR3 DNA: TGTGCCAGCAGTTTAAGCTACGGGGATACGCAGTATTTT
CDR3 protein: CASSLSYGDTQYF
J gene: TRBJ2-3
clone size: NA
CDR3 length: 13
D gene: NA
V gene: TRBV27

CDR3 DNA: TGTGCCACCAGCAGAAGCTGGGCCCCCTCGGGCGACTATGGCTACACCTTC
CDR3 protein: CATSRSWAPSGDYGYTF
J gene: TRBJ1-2
clone size: once
CDR3 length: 17
D gene: NA
V gene: TRBV15

CDR3 DNA: TGTGCCAGCAGCCTATACAACACTGAAGCTTTCTTT
CDR3 protein: CASSLYNTEAFF
J gene: TRBJ1-1
clone size: once
CDR3 length: 12
D gene: NA
V gene: TRBV7-2

CDR3 DNA: TGTGCCAGCAGCTTACAGGGCGGGAGGCGAGAGACCCAGTACTTC
CDR3 protein: CASSLQGGRRETQYF
J gene: TRBJ2-5
clone size: NA
CDR3 length: 15
D gene: TRBD2
V gene: TRBV7-3

CDR3 DNA: TGTGCCTGGAGTGTATCGACTAGCGGGAGGCACGAGCAGTACTTC
CDR3 protein: CAWSVSTSGRHEQYF
J gene: TRBJ2-7
clone size: NA
CDR3 length: 15
D gene: TRBD2
V gene: TRBV30

CDR3 DNA: TGTGCCAGCAGCTTTTCCTACACCTCCTACGAGCAGTACTTC
CDR3 protein: CASSFSYTSYEQYF
J gene: TRBJ2-7
clone size: NA
CDR3 length: 14
D gene: NA
V gene: TRBV5-4

CDR3 DNA: TGTGCCAGCAGCGTAGAGGCAGGGCCTAGCACAGATACGCAGTATTTT
CDR3 protein: CASSVEAGPSTDTQYF
J gene: TRBJ2-3
clone size: NA
CDR3 length: 16
D gene: NA
V gene: TRBV9

CDR3 DNA: TGCGCCAGCAGCGAGACGACTAGACCAGATACGCAGTATTTT
CDR3 protein: CASSETTRPDTQYF
J gene: TRBJ2-3
clone size: NA
CDR3 length: 14
D gene: NA
V gene: TRBV5-1

CDR3 DNA: TGCGCCAGCAGCCCGGTGGGTCCCTACAATGAGCAGTTCTTC
CDR3 protein: CASSPVGPYNEQFF
J gene: TRBJ2-1
clone size: NA
CDR3 length: 14
D gene: NA
V gene: TRBV5-1

CDR3 DNA: TGTGCCAGCAGCTTAGGGACAGGGGGAGTTAGCACAGATACGCAGTATTTT
CDR3 protein: CASSLGTGGVSTDTQYF
J gene: TRBJ2-3
clone size: NA
CDR3 length: 17
D gene: TRBD1
V gene: TRBV11-3

CDR3 DNA: TGTGCCAGCTCACCACAGACAGGGAAGGGAAACACCATATATTTT
CDR3 protein: CASSPQTGKGNTIYF
J gene: TRBJ1-3
clone size: NA
CDR3 length: 15
D gene: TRBD1
V gene: TRBV18

CDR3 DNA: TGTGCCAGCAGCCCGACTAGCGGGAGGGGGAAGACCCAGTACTTC
CDR3 protein: CASSPTSGRGKTQYF
J gene: TRBJ2-5
clone size: NA
CDR3 length: 15
D gene: TRBD2
V gene: TRBV5-4

CDR3 DNA: TGTGCCAGTGCGGGAGGGCGAGGTGAGCAGTTCTTC
CDR3 protein: CASAGGRGEQFF
J gene: TRBJ2-1
clone size: once
CDR3 length: 12
D gene: TRBD2
V gene: TRBV19

CDR3 DNA: TGTGCCAGCAGCTCACAGGGAGCGGGAGGGGATACGCAGTATTTT
CDR3 protein: CASSSQGAGGDTQYF
J gene: TRBJ2-3
clone size: NA
CDR3 length: 15
D gene: TRBD2
V gene: TRBV7-3

CDR3 DNA: TGTGCCAGCAGCACCCGGACTAGCGGGAACTACGAGCAGTACTTC
CDR3 protein: CASSTRTSGNYEQYF
J gene: TRBJ2-7
clone size: NA
CDR3 length: 15
D gene: TRBD2
V gene: TRBV5-4

CDR3 DNA: TGCAGCGTGCGGAATACCTATTACACTGAAGCTTTCTTT
CDR3 protein: CSVRNTYYTEAFF
J gene: TRBJ1-1
clone size: few
CDR3 length: 13
D gene: NA
V gene: TRBV29-1

CDR3 DNA: TGTGCCAGCAGCCCAGACCAGCTCAACATTCAGTACTTC
CDR3 protein: CASSPDQLNIQYF
J gene: TRBJ2-4
clone size: once
CDR3 length: 13
D gene: NA
V gene: TRBV9

CDR3 DNA: TGCGCCAGCAGCGAATATAGCTCTGAAGCTTTCTTT
CDR3 protein: CASSEYSSEAFF
J gene: TRBJ1-1
clone size: NA
CDR3 length: 12
D gene: NA
V gene: TRBV5-1

CDR3 DNA: TGCGCCAGCAGCTTGAGTTCGGAAGAGACCCAGTACTTC
CDR3 protein: CASSLSSEETQYF
J gene: TRBJ2-5
clone size: NA
CDR3 length: 13
D gene: NA
V gene: TRBV5-1

CDR3 DNA: TGTGCCAGCAGTGCGACAGATAATCAGCCCCAGCATTTT
CDR3 protein: CASSATDNQPQHF
J gene: TRBJ1-5
clone size: once
CDR3 length: 13
D gene: NA
V gene: TRBV6-1

CDR3 DNA: TGTGCCAGCAGAGCACCCGACAGGGAAGTTACTGAAGCTTTCTTT
CDR3 protein: CASRAPDREVTEAFF
J gene: TRBJ1-1
clone size: NA
CDR3 length: 15
D gene: NA
V gene: TRBV21-1

CDR3 DNA: TGTGCCAGCAGTTTCTCGACTCTGGGGGTGAACACTGAAGCTTTCTTT
CDR3 protein: CASSFSTLGVNTEAFF
J gene: TRBJ1-1
clone size: NA
CDR3 length: 16
D gene: NA
V gene: TRBV28

CDR3 DNA: TGTGCCAGCAGTTCGCGACAGGGAACGGGGAGGCCTCTCTACGAGCAGTACTTC
CDR3 protein: CASSSRQGTGRPLYEQYF
J gene: TRBJ2-7
clone size: once
CDR3 length: 18
D gene: NA
V gene: TRBV27

CDR3 DNA: TGTGCCAGCCGGACAGGGGGTGGGGAGACCCAGTACTTC
CDR3 protein: CASRTGGGETQYF
J gene: TRBJ2-5
clone size: NA
CDR3 length: 13
D gene: TRBD1
V gene: TRBV2

CDR3 DNA: TGTGCCAGCAGTTTAAATGGATGGGGCGTTCGCATTCAGTACTTC
CDR3 protein: CASSLNGWGVRIQYF
J gene: TRBJ2-4
clone size: NA
CDR3 length: 15
D gene: NA
V gene: TRBV27

CDR3 DNA: TGTGCCACTCGGGGGGCTAGCGGGACCTCTAGCACAGATACGCAGTATTTT
CDR3 protein: CATRGASGTSSTDTQYF
J gene: TRBJ2-3
clone size: NA
CDR3 length: 17
D gene: TRBD2
V gene: TRBV15

CDR3 DNA: TGTGCCAGCAGCTTGGGACTAGCCAGGGACAATGAGCAGTTCTTC
CDR3 protein: CASSLGLARDNEQFF
J gene: TRBJ2-1
clone size: NA
CDR3 length: 15
D gene: TRBD2
V gene: TRBV5-4

CDR3 DNA: TGCGCCAGCAGCCAAGCTGGTTTAGCCAAAAACATTCAGTACTTC
CDR3 protein: CASSQAGLAKNIQYF
J gene: TRBJ2-4
clone size: NA
CDR3 length: 15
D gene: NA
V gene: TRBV4-3

CDR3 DNA: TGTGCCAGCAGTTTTCGAGGGGGCTGGAATCAGCCCCAGCATTTT
CDR3 protein: CASSFRGGWNQPQHF
J gene: TRBJ1-5
clone size: NA
CDR3 length: 15
D gene: TRBD1
V gene: TRBV27